This T cell receptor (beta chain) was recorded in a study of CD8 T cell repertoires and HIV-1 epitope variants. About the study: Twenty-five autologous and known Gag and Nef epitope variant peptides each stimulated T cells separately. IL-2, IL-7 and IL-15 were added on days 3 and 7 of roughly 11-day cultures. Separate from the cultures, 1M uncultured T cells served as baseline. Study-wide results and caveats: Roughly nine antigen-specific TCR beta clonotypes were found; six seemed cross-reactive to variants.

About this clone itself: Antigen unknown.

Sequenced by immunoSEQ multiplex PCR; TCRdb stores in-frame clones only, minus some. This sample has thousands of clones, with roughly 60% found just once. Trimming removed 0 bases from V and 6 bases from J, with 8 bases in between. This CDR3 comprises 13 residues. Germline V gives CDR1 LNHDA, CDR2 SQIVND (reference sequence). This chain connects TRBV19 to TRBJ1-1; tentative D call: TRBD1 (5 bases). The sequenced sample consisted of cultured CD8+ T cells derived from PBMCs. This clonotype originated in a male donor with HIV. CDR3 DNA sequence: TGTGCCAGTAGTATAGACCGGACACCTGAAGCTTTCTTT. It specifies CASSIDRTPEAFF.